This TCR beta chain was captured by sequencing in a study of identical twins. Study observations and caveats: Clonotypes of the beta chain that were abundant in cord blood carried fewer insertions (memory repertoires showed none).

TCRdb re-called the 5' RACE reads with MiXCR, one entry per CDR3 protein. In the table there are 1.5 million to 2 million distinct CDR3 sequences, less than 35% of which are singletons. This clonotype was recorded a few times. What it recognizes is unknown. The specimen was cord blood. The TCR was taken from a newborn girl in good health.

The CDR3 nucleotides are TGTGCCAGCAGCCAAGAGGGACTAGCCCTCACAGATACGCAGTATTTT. Residues: CASSQEGLALTDTQYF. The chain has TRBV3-1 and TRBJ2-3; 9 bases map to TRBD2. The J segment lost 2 bases and the V segment lost 0 bases, leaving 3 bases of the junction unmatched. Germline V gene sequence: CDR1 LGHDT, CDR2 YNNKEL (reference sequence). The CDR3 sequence is 16 residues long.